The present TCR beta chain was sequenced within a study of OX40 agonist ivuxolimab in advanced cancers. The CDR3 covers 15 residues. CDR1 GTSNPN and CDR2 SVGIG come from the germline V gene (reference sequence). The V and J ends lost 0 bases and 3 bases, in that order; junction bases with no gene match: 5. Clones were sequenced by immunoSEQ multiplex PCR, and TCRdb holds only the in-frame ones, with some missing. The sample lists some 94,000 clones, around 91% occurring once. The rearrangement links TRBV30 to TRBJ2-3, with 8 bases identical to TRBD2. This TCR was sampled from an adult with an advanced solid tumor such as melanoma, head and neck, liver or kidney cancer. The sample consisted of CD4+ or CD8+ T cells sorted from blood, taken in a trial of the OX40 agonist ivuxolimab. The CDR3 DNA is TGTGCCTGGAGTGTTGGGCTAGCGGGTACAGATACGCAGTATTTT. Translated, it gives CAWSVGLAGTDTQYF. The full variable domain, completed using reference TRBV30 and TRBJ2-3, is SQTIHQWPATLVQPVGSPLSLECTVEGTSNPNLYWYRQAAGRGLQLLFYSVGIGQISSEVPQNLSASRPQDRQFILSSKKLLLSDSGFYLCAWSVGLAGTDTQYFGPGTRLTVL.